This T cell receptor (beta chain) stems from a study of blood T cell repertoires in COVID-19. Study details: Material from acute and convalescent COVID-19 was sourced from the United States, Italy and Spain. Nucleic acid was either cDNA or gDNA, and it came from T cells, B-cell-depleted T cells, or PBMCs.

Germline V gene lookup returns CDR1 GTSNPN and CDR2 SVGIG (reference sequence). Trimming cost V 5 bases and J 4 bases; bases outside gene matches: 4. CDR3 length: 12 amino acids. Authors' analysis steps: Reference gene primers were amplified, and this amplification served to estimate nucleated cell counts. Some clones are missing from TCRdb's copy, which holds only in-frame ones; the method was immunoSEQ multiplex PCR. Clone size and V and J calls were adopted from that table, with D and trimming inferred from the DNA. The data hold some 210,000 clones, with roughly 88% observed a single time. The material sequenced was peripheral blood. The chain joins TRBV30 to TRBJ1-2, with TRBD1 matching 7 bases. The receptor's source is a woman aged 40 to 50 who had recovered from COVID-19. In DNA form, the CDR3 reads TGTGCCTGGCTGGGACAGTTCTATGGCTACACCTTC. Protein sequence: CAWLGQFYGYTF. The full variable domain, rest sourced from reference TRBV30 and TRBJ1-2, is SQTIHQWPATLVQPVGSPLSLECTVEGTSNPNLYWYRQAAGRGLQLLFYSVGIGQISSEVPQNLSASRPQDRQFILSSKKLLLSDSGFYLCAWLGQFYGYTFGSGTRLTVV.